The rows below give T cell receptor beta chains drawn from one sample of a study of cytomegalovirus exposure and HLA in healthy donors. Using immunoSEQ multiplex PCR, the repertoire was profiled, and TCRdb retains in-frame clones only, with some absent. This table holds 150,000 to 200,000 clones, around 86% found once. Sequenced: PBMCs. The receptor source for this set is a man younger than 30 in good health and CMV-seropositive. Both conserved end residues are part of each CDR3. A D gene is named only where the DNA matches it firmly. Some rows mark clone size as missing; the rest say once, few, many or name a class of expanded clone.

v_call	j_call	d_call	clone_size	cdr3_nt	cdr3_aa
TRBV7-8	TRBJ1-1	TRBD1	.	TGTGCCAGCAGCCATGGACAGGACACTGAAGCTTTCTTT	CASSHGQDTEAFF
TRBV27	TRBJ2-7	TRBD2	medium-sized	TGTGCCAGCAGTTTATCCCCGGGAGGGTCGCACGAGCAGTACTTC	CASSLSPGGSHEQYF
TRBV27	TRBJ2-1	.	.	TGTGCCAGCAGTTCACCGGGGGGCGCCTACAATGAGCAGTTCTTC	CASSSPGGAYNEQFF
TRBV6-1	TRBJ1-5	.	.	TGTGCCAGCAGTGATTGGGGCGGCTTAAATCAGCCCCAGCATTTT	CASSDWGGLNQPQHF
TRBV29-1	TRBJ2-7	.	.	TGCAGCGTGGGGCTTCAGAACGAGCAGTACTTC	CSVGLQNEQYF
TRBV7-2	TRBJ1-2	TRBD1	.	TGTGCCACAATTGGGACAGGGGGCGGTTATATAGGTGGCTACACCTTC	CATIGTGGGYIGGYTF
TRBV28	TRBJ1-1	.	.	TGTGCCAGCAGTTCCTCGGACAGCGTTAACACTGAAGCTTTCTTT	CASSSSDSVNTEAFF
TRBV4-1	TRBJ2-7	TRBD2	.	TGCGCCAGCAGCCAAGAGAGGAGTCCCAGCGGGAGTGTTCGGAAGCAGTACTTC	CASSQERSPSGSVRKQYF
TRBV5-1	TRBJ2-1	.	.	TGCGCCAGCAGCTTGGTTCCAGGGCCCAATGAGCAGTTCTTC	CASSLVPGPNEQFF
TRBV10-2	TRBJ1-5	.	.	TGCGCCAGCAGTGAGTTGGGCAGGGCAAATAATCAGCCCCAGCATTTT	CASSELGRANNQPQHF
TRBV19	TRBJ1-3	.	.	TGTGCCAGTAGTCTGTACGGGACAAGTGGAAACACCATATATTTT	CASSLYGTSGNTIYF
TRBV25-1	TRBJ2-5	.	.	TGTGCCAGCAGTGAGCGCCGGAAGGGGTACCAAGAGACCCAGTACTTC	CASSERRKGYQETQYF
TRBV7-2	TRBJ1-1	TRBD1	.	TGTGCCAGCAGCTTACGACAGGGCGGCACTGAAGCTTTCTTT	CASSLRQGGTEAFF
TRBV7-6	TRBJ2-7	.	.	TGTGCCAGCAGCTCCGGGACAGCGGGTTACGAGCAGTACTTC	CASSSGTAGYEQYF
TRBV28	TRBJ2-5	TRBD2	once	TGTGCCAGCAGTCGAACCCCGGGACTAGCGTATGAGACCCAGTACTTC	CASSRTPGLAYETQYF
TRBV27	TRBJ1-4	.	.	TGTGCCAGCAGTTTGCGACCTCCCAGGGTTCCCCCCAGAGATAATGAAAAACTGTTTTTT	CASSLRPPRVPPRDNEKLFF